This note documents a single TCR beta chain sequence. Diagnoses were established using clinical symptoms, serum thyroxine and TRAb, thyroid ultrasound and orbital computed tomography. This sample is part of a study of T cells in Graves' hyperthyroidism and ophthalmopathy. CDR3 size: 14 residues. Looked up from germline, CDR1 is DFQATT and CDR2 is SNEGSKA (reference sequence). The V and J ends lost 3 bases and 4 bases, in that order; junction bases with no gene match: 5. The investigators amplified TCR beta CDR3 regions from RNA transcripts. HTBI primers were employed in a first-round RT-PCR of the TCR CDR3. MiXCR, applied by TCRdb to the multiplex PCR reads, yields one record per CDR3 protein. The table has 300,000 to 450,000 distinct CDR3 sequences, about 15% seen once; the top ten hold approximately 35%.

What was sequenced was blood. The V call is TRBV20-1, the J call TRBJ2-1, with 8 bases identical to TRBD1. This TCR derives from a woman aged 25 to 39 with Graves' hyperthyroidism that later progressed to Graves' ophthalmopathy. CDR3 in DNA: TGCAGTGCTAGTTGGGGACAGGAGTACAATGAGCAGTTCTTC. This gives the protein CSASWGQEYNEQFF.